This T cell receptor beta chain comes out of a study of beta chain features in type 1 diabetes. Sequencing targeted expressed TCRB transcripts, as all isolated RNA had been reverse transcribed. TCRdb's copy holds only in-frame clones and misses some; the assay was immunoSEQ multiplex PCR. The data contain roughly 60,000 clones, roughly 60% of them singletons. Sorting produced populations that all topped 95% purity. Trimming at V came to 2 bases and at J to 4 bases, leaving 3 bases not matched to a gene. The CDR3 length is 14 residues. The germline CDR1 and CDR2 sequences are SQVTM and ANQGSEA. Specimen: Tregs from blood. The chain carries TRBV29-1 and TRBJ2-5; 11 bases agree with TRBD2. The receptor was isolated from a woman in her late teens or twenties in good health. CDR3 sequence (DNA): TGCAGCGTTGAACCCCTAGCGGGAGGAGAGACCCAGTACTTC. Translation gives CSVEPLAGGETQYF.